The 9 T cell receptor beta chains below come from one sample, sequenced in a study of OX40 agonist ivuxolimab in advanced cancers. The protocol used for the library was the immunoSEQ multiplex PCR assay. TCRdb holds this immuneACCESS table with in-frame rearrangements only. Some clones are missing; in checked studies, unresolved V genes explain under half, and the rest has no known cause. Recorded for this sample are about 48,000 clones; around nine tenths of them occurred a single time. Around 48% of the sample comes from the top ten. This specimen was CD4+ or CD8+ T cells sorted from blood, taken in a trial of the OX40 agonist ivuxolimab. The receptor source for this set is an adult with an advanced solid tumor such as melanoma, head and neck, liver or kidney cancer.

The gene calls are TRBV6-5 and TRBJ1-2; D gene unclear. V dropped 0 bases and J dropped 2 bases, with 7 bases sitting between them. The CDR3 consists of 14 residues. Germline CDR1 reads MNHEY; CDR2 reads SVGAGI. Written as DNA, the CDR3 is TGTGCCAGCAGTTACTCTAGGGAAAACTATGGCTACACCTTC. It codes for CASSYSRENYGYTF.

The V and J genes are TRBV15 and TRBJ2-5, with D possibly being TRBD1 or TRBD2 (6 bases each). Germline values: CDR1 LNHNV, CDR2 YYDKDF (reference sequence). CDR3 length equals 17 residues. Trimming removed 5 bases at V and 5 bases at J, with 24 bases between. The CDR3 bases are TGTGCCACCAGCGGGGGGCGGCGCGGGCTTAGGGAGGAGACCCAGTACTTC. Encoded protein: CATSGGRRGLREETQYF.

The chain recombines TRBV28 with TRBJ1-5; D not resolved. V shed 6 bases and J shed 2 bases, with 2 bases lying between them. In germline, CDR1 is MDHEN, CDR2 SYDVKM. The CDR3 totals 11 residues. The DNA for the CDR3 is TGTGCCAGCAGGGGCAATCAGCCCCAGCATTTT. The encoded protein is CASRGNQPQHF.

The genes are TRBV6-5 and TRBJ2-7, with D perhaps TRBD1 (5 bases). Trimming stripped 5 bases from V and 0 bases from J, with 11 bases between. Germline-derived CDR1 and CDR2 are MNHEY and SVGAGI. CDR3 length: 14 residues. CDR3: CASSTRQSSYEQYF. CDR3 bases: TGTGCCAGCAGTACACGACAGAGCTCCTACGAGCAGTACTTC.

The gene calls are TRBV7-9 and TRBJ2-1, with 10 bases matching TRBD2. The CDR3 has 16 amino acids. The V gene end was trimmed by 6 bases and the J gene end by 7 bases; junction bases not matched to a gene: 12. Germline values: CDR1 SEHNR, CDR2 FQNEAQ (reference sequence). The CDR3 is CASRKFGSGGANEQFF. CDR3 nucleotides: TGTGCCAGCAGAAAATTTGGCAGCGGGGGGGCAAATGAGCAGTTCTTC.

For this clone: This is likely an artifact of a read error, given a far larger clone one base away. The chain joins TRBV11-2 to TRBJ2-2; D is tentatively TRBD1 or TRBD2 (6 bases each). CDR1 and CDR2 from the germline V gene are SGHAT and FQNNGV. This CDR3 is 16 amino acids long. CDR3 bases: TGCGCCAGCAGCCAAGAGGGGGGCGCGAACACCGGGGAGCTGTTTTTT. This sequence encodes CASSQEGGANTGELFF.

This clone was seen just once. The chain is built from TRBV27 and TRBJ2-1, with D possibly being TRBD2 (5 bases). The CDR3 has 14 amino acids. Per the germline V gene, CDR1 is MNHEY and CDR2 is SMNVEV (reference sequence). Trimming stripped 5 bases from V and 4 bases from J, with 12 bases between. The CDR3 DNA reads TGTGCCAGCAGTAACGGACTGGTGTACAATGAGCAGTTCTTC. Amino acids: CASSNGLVYNEQFF.

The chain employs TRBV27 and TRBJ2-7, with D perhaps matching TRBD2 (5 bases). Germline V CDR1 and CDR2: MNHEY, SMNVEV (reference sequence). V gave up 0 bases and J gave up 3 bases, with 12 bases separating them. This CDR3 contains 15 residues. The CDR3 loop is CASSLSRTWHYEQYF. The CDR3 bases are TGTGCCAGCAGTTTATCGCGGACTTGGCACTACGAGCAGTACTTC.

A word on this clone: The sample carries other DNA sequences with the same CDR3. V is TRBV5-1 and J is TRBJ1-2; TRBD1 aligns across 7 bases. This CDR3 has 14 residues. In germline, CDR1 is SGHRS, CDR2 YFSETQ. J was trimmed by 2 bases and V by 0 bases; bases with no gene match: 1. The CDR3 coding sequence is TGCGCCAGCAGCTTGGGACAGGGAAACTATGGCTACACCTTC. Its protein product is CASSLGQGNYGYTF. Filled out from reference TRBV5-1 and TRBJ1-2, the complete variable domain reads KAGVTQTPRYLIKTRGQQVTLSCSPISGHRSVSWYQQTPGQGLQFLFEYFSETQRNKGNFPGRFSGRQFSNSRSEMNVSTLELGDSALYLCASSLGQGNYGYTFGSGTRLTVV.